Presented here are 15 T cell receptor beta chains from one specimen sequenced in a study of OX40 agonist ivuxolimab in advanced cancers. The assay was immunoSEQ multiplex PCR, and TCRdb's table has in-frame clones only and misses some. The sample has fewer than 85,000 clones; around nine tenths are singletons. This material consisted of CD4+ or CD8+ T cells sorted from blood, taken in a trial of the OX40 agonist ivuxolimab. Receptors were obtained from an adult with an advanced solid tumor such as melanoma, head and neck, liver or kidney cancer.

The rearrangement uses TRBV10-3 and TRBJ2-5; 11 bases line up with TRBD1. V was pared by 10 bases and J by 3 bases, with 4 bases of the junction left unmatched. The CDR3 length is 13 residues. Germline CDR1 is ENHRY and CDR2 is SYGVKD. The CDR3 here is CASGTGGKETQYF. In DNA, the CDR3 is TGTGCCAGCGGGACAGGGGGAAAAGAGACCCAGTACTTC.

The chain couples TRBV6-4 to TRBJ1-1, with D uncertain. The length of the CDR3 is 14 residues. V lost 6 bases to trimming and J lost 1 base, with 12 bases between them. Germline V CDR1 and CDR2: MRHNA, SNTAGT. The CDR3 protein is CASSPTLQNTEAFF. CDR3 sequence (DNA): TGTGCCAGCAGCCCCACCTTACAGAACACTGAAGCTTTCTTT.

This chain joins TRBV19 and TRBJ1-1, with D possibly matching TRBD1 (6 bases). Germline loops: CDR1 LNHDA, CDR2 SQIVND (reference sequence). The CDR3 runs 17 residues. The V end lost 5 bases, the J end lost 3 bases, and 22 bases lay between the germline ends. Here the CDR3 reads CASSSLVGGRRDTEAFF. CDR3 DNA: TGTGCCAGTAGTTCCCTGGTGGGGGGCAGAAGGGACACTGAAGCTTTCTTT.

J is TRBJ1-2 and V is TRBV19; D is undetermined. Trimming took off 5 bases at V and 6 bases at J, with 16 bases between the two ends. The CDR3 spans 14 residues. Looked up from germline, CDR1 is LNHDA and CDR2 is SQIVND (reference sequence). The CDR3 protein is CASSAGASGDGYTF. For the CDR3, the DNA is TGTGCCAGTAGTGCAGGAGCTTCAGGTGATGGCTACACCTTC.

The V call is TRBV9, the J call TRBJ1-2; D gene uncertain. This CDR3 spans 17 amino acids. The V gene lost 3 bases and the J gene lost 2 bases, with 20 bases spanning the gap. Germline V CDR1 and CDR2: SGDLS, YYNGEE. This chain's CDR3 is CASSAQPWEAGNYGYTF. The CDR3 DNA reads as TGTGCCAGCAGCGCACAACCTTGGGAAGCGGGCAACTATGGCTACACCTTC.

The DNA for the CDR3 is TGTGCCAGCAGTTCTAGCGGGACTGATAGGATCTACGAGCAGTACTTC. Protein product: CASSSSGTDRIYEQYF. The rearrangement links TRBV28 to TRBJ2-7; 9 nucleotides line up with TRBD2. The ends lost 4 bases at V and 3 bases at J; junction bases unmatched: 10. The CDR3 sequence is 16 residues long. Germline assignment: CDR1 MDHEN and CDR2 SYDVKM.

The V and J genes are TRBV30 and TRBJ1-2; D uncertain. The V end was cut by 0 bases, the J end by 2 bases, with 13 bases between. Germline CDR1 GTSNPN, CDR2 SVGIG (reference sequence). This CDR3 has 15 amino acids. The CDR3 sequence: CAWSVAQVWNYGYTF. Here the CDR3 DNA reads TGTGCCTGGAGTGTAGCCCAGGTTTGGAACTATGGCTACACCTTC.

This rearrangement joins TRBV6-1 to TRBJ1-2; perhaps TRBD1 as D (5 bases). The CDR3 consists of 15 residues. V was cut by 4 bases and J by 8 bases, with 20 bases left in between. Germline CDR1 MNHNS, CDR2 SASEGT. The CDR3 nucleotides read TGTGCCAGCAGTGCCAGGTGGGACCCTTCGACAGGCTACACCTTC. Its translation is CASSARWDPSTGYTF.

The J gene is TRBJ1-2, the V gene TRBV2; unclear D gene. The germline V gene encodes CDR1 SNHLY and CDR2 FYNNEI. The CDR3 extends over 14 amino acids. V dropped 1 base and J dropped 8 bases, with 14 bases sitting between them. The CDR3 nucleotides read TGTGCCAGCAGTGAAGACAGCCCGCCCAAAGGCTACACCTTC. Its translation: CASSEDSPPKGYTF.

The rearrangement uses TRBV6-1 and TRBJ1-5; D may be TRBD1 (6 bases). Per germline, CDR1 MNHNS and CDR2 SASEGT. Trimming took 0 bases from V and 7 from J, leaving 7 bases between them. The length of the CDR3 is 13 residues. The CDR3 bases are TGTGCCAGCAGTGAAGCAAGGGGGCAGCCCCAGCATTTT. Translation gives CASSEARGQPQHF.

The CDR3 reads CASRGRPYEQYF. The CDR3 DNA follows: TGTGCCAGCAGGGGGCGCCCCTACGAGCAGTACTTC. The rearrangement joins TRBV28 to TRBJ2-7, with D tentatively TRBD1 (5 bases). The CDR3 spans 12 residues. Trimming left V 6 bases short and J 2 bases short, with 8 bases between. Looked up from germline, CDR1 is MDHEN and CDR2 is SYDVKM.

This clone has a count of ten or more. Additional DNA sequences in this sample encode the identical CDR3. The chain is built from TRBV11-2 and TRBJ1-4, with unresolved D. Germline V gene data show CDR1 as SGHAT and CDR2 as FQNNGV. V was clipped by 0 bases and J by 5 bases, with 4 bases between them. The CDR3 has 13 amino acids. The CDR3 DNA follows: TGTGCCAGCAGCTTAGACCCGAATGAAAAACTGTTTTTT. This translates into CASSLDPNEKLFF.

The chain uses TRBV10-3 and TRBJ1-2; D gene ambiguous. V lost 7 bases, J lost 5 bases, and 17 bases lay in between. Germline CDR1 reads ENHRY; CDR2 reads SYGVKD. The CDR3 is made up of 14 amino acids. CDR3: CAITKAGGRYGYTF. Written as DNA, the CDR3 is TGTGCCATCACCAAGGCGGGTGGGAGGTATGGCTACACCTTC.

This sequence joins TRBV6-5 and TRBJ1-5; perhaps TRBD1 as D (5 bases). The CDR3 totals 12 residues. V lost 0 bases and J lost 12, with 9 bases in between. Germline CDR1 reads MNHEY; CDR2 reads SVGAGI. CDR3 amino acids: CASSYSGGVQHF. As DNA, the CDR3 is TGTGCCAGCAGTTACTCGGGGGGAGTCCAGCATTTT.

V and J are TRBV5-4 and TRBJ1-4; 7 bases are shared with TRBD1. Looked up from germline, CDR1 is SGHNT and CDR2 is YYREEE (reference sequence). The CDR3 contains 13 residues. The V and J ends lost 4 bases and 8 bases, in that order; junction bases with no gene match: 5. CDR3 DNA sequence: TGTGCCAGCAGCCGTACAGGGGACGAAAAACTGTTTTTT. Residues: CASSRTGDEKLFF.